The 6 T cell receptor beta chains presented below share a single source sample, sequenced in a study of T-cell reconstitution after alpha-beta-depleted transplantation in children. The TCRbeta library was prepared with unique molecular identifiers. MiXCR, run by TCRdb on the PCR reads, gives a single entry per CDR3 protein. This table holds about 16,000 distinct CDR3 sequences, around 8% found once. Sequencing used PBMCs, mostly from graft donor cells, obtained 60 days after TCRalphabeta/CD19-depleted stem cell transplant. These receptors all stem from a boy under two years old who had a stem cell transplant for Wiskott-Aldrich syndrome, so the T cells may come from the graft donor.

The chain combines TRBV5-1 with TRBJ2-5; 11 bases agree with TRBD2. The CDR3 runs to 18 residues. Looked up from germline, CDR1 is SGHRS and CDR2 is YFSETQ. J lost 5 bases, V lost 3 bases, and 15 bases had no gene match. DNA of the CDR3: TGCGCCAGCAGCTCCAGACGCCCCGGACTAGCGGGCGGGGAGACCCAGTACTTC. Translation: CASSSRRPGLAGGETQYF.

This clonotype occurred many times. This rearrangement joins TRBV18 to TRBJ2-7; perhaps TRBD2 as D (5 bases). Trimming removed 5 bases at V and 7 bases at J, with 15 bases between. CDR1 is KGHSH and CDR2 is LQKENI in the germline V gene. This CDR3 region has 13 residues. Here the CDR3 DNA reads TGTGCCAGCTCAGTAACGGAGACGGGGGAGCAGTACTTC. Amino acid sequence: CASSVTETGEQYF.

The table lists this clonotype with a few counts. This chain links TRBV27 with TRBJ1-6, with TRBD1 matching 8 bases. CDR1 and CDR2 from the germline V gene are MNHEY and SMNVEV (reference sequence). Trimming at V came to 5 bases and at J to 8 bases, leaving 5 bases not matched to a gene. The length of the CDR3 is 14 residues. The CDR3 DNA sequence: TGTGCCAGCAGTCCACAGGGGGGGTATTCACCCCTCCACTTT. Amino acid sequence: CASSPQGGYSPLHF.

This clonotype was seen at least ten times. The genes are TRBV7-9 and TRBJ2-7, with 13 bases aligning to TRBD2. Unmatched junction bases numbered 5, after V lost 4 bases and J lost 2 bases. Looked up from germline, CDR1 is SEHNR and CDR2 is FQNEAQ (reference sequence). The CDR3 is 16 amino acids. The chain's CDR3 is CASSSGLAGITYEQYF. CDR3 DNA sequence: TGTGCCAGCAGCTCGGGACTAGCGGGAATTACCTACGAGCAGTACTTC.

This clonotype was recorded at least ten times. This chain connects TRBV27 to TRBJ2-5; D is perhaps TRBD1 (6 bases). Per the germline V gene, CDR1 is MNHEY and CDR2 is SMNVEV (reference sequence). CDR3 length equals 14 residues. Trimming pared 6 bases from V and 5 bases from J, leaving 16 bases between. CDR3 sequence reads: CASSKYRERETQYF. The CDR3, as DNA: TGTGCCAGCAGCAAGTACAGGGAGCGGGAGACCCAGTACTTC.

This clonotype was recorded many times. The genes are TRBV5-1 and TRBJ1-2; 10 bases fit TRBD1. Germline CDR1 SGHRS, CDR2 YFSETQ. The V and J ends lost 4 bases and 6 bases, in that order; junction bases with no gene match: 3. The CDR3 is 13 residues long. The CDR3 DNA reads as TGCGCCAGCAGCCCGACAGGGGGCGATGGCTACACCTTC. This gives the protein CASSPTGGDGYTF.